These 13 T cell receptor beta chains originate from one sample sequenced in a study of Ad26.COV2.S vaccination and SARS-CoV-2 variants. Sample treatment: some 20 received Ad26.COV2.S at low or high dose, single or two shots; five or six received placebo; per-sample allocation not given. Material that was analyzed had been drawn on day 63 after the first vaccine or placebo injection. Generated by immunoSEQ multiplex PCR, the TCRdb table keeps only in-frame clones and is missing some. The data show over 450,000 clones, 89% seen once. The sequenced sample was peripheral blood, obtained in a trial of Ad26.COV2.S vaccine versus placebo. Receptors were obtained from a person aged 18-60 years who received the Ad26.COV2.S COVID-19 vaccine or a placebo.

The chain uses TRBV19 and TRBJ1-5, with D possibly TRBD1 on 5 matching bases. The CDR3 consists of 15 residues. Trimming took off 5 bases at V and 0 bases at J, with 11 bases between the two ends. The germline V gene has CDR1 LNHDA and CDR2 SQIVND (reference sequence). The CDR3 DNA follows: TGTGCCAGTAGTTTCACCGGGGCTAGCAATCAGCCCCAGCATTTT. As protein: CASSFTGASNQPQHF.

V gene TRBV10-3 combines with J gene TRBJ2-1, with D unclear. V was pared by 1 base and J by 9 bases, with 10 bases between. Germline CDR1 reads ENHRY; CDR2 reads SYGVKD. The length of the CDR3 is 13 residues. The CDR3 DNA is TGTGCCATCAGTGAGTTGGTGGGCGGTGAGCAGTTCTTC. It yields the protein CAISELVGGEQFF.

V and J are TRBV12-3 or TRBV12-4 and TRBJ1-2; unclear D gene. The CDR3 spans 11 residues. Trimming left V 4 bases short and J 3 bases short, with 3 bases between. Here the CDR3 DNA reads TGTGCCAGCAGTTGGGACTATGGCTACACCTTC. Its translation: CASSWDYGYTF.

The V call is TRBV7-9, the J call TRBJ1-4, with D tentatively TRBD1 (5 bases). V was pared by 5 bases and J by 4 bases, with 11 bases between. CDR3 size: 14 residues. Looked up from germline, CDR1 is SEHNR and CDR2 is FQNEAQ (reference sequence). Written as DNA, the CDR3 is TGTGCCAGCAGCAAGACAGCTGATAATGAAAAACTGTTTTTT. Residues: CASSKTADNEKLFF.

The chain carries TRBV14 and TRBJ2-3; D is ambiguous. This CDR3 is built from 15 residues. V was shortened by 1 base and J by 12 bases, with 20 bases between the two germline ends. The germline V gene encodes CDR1 SGHDN and CDR2 FVKESK. The CDR3 nucleotides are TGTGCCAGCAGCCAAGTTTCCCTCACTGGGCCGATTCAGTATTTT. Translation: CASSQVSLTGPIQYF.

In this sample, this clone turned up once. This chain joins TRBV6-5 and TRBJ1-6, with a possible D match to TRBD1 (5 bases). This CDR3 region has 15 residues. V lost 5 bases and J lost 3, with 11 bases in between. CDR1 and CDR2 (germline): MNHEY, SVGAGI. CDR3 nucleotide sequence: TGTGCCAGCAGTCCCACCGGGGGCTATAATTCACCCCTCCACTTT. This encodes CASSPTGGYNSPLHF.

The CDR3 nucleotides are TGTGCCAGCAGCTTTGACTGGAACACTGAAGCTTTCTTT. Amino acid sequence: CASSFDWNTEAFF. The V gene is TRBV11-1, the J gene TRBJ1-1; D unresolved. The length of the CDR3 is 13 residues. The V gene's germline CDR1 is SGHAT and CDR2 FQDESV (reference sequence). V lost 3 bases to trimming and J lost 1 base, with 6 bases between them.

The chain recombines TRBV7-3 with TRBJ2-7; the match to TRBD2 covers 13 bases. The CDR3 is made up of 16 amino acids. V gave up 5 bases and J gave up 7 bases; unmatched junction bases: 11. Germline V gene sequence: CDR1 SGHTA, CDR2 FQGTGA. CDR3 region: CASSPNGLAGVEEQYF. CDR3 sequence (DNA): TGTGCCAGCAGCCCGAATGGACTAGCGGGAGTAGAAGAGCAGTACTTC.

The chain has TRBV7-6 and TRBJ1-3; 7 nucleotides line up with TRBD1. The length of the CDR3 is 14 residues. The V gene's germline CDR1 is SGHVS and CDR2 FNYEAQ. V lost 3 bases and J lost 3; bases outside the gene matches: 2. CDR3 amino acids: CASSLGQSGNTIYF. CDR3 DNA sequence: TGTGCCAGCAGCTTGGGACAGAGTGGAAACACCATATATTTT.

The gene calls are TRBV29-1 and TRBJ1-1; no definite D call. V shed 6 bases and J shed 4 bases, with 15 bases lying between them. The CDR3 is 13 residues long. CDR1 and CDR2 (germline): SQVTM, ANQGSEA. The CDR3: CSVASQDGTEAFF. In DNA form, the CDR3 reads TGCAGCGTGGCTAGTCAGGATGGCACTGAAGCTTTCTTT.

The gene calls are TRBV27 and TRBJ2-3; D is ambiguous. The CDR3 length is 14 residues. Germline assignment: CDR1 MNHEY and CDR2 SMNVEV (reference sequence). Trimming shortened V by 6 bases and J by 5 bases, and 15 bases separated the two germline ends. The CDR3 sequence: CASRVSEKRDTQYF. The CDR3 nucleotides are TGTGCCAGCAGAGTATCCGAAAAAAGAGATACGCAGTATTTT.

The chain uses TRBV18 and TRBJ1-2; possibly TRBD1 for D (5 bases). The CDR3 runs to 15 residues. Germline values: CDR1 KGHSH, CDR2 LQKENI. Trimming took off 2 bases at V and 0 bases at J, with 10 bases between the two ends. The CDR3 sequence: CASSPGAGANYGYTF. The CDR3 DNA reads as TGTGCCAGCTCACCAGGGGCTGGAGCTAACTATGGCTACACCTTC.

V is TRBV7-2 and J is TRBJ1-2; weak D call: TRBD1 (5 bases). The length of the CDR3 is 14 residues. CDR1 is SGHTA, CDR2 FQGNSA, per germline. With 5 bases removed from V and 4 bases from J, the gap between germline ends came to 14 bases. CDR3 coding DNA: TGTGCCAGCAGCCCAGGGCGACAGCTCTATGGCTACACCTTC. Residues: CASSPGRQLYGYTF.